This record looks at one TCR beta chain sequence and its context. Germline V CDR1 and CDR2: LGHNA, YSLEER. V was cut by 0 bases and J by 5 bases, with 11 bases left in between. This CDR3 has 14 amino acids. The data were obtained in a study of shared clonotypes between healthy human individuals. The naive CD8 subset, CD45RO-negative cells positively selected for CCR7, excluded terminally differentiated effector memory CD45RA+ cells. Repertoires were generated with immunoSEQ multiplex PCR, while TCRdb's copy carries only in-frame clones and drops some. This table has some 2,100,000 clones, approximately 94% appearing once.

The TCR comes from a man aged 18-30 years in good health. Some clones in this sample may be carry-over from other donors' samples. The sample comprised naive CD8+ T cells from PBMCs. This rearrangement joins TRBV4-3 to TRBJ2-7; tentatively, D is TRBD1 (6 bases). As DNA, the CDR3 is TGCGCCAGCAGCCAAGATGCAGGGGTGGACGAGCAGTACTTC. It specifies CASSQDAGVDEQYF.